A selection of T cell receptor beta chains follows, all from one sample in a study of blood T cell repertoires in COVID-19. Using immunoSEQ multiplex PCR, the repertoire was profiled, and TCRdb retains in-frame clones only, with some absent. The repertoire has about 360,000 clones, 75% to 90% of them found once; the top ten carry just over 7%. The sequenced material came from peripheral blood. The receptors were gathered from a woman aged 55-75 years with COVID-19, enrolled during active disease. CDR3s include the opening cysteine and the closing phenylalanine or tryptophan. The D gene is left open where the match is weak. Clone size is not always given. Where it is, it says once, few, many or a class for expanded clones.

d_call clone_size j_call v_call cdr3_nt cdr3_aa
- - TRBJ1-2 TRBV11-3 TGTGCCAGCAGCTTAGACAGAGGCGGAGGCTACACCTTC CASSLDRGGGYTF
TRBD1 - TRBJ2-7 TRBV7-9 TGTGCCAGCAGCCCCGGACAGGGATCGGTCGAGCAGTACTTC CASSPGQGSVEQYF
TRBD1 few TRBJ1-2 TRBV5-4 TGTGCCAGCAGCTTGGCAGGGGGCGCCCGTAATGGCTACACCTTC CASSLAGGARNGYTF
- - TRBJ1-2 TRBV18 TGTGCCAGCTCACCGCGGACGGAGGCTGGTGGCTACACCTTC CASSPRTEAGGYTF
TRBD1 - TRBJ2-1 TRBV6-5 TGTGCCAGCAGTTACTCGATCGTTCAGGGGGTCGATGAGCAGTTCTTC CASSYSIVQGVDEQFF
- once TRBJ1-5 TRBV4-3 TGCGCCAGCAGCCAAACAACCGGGAGCAATCAGCCCCAGCATTTT CASSQTTGSNQPQHF
TRBD1 - TRBJ2-6 TRBV3-1/TRBV3-2 TGTGCCAGCAGCTCGATATTCCGGGACAGGGACTCTGGGGCCAACGTCCTGACTTTC CASSSIFRDRDSGANVLTF
- once TRBJ2-5 TRBV3-1/TRBV3-2 TGTGCCAGCAGCTACTACAGGGTCGGAGAGACCCAGTACTTC CASSYYRVGETQYF
- once TRBJ2-1 TRBV24-1 TGTGCCACCAGTGATCGAGGGTCTCCTAACAATGAGCAGTTCTTC CATSDRGSPNNEQFF
TRBD1 - TRBJ2-7 TRBV4-1 TGCGCCAGCAGCCAAGGGACAGGAAAGTACTTC CASSQGTGKYF
- - TRBJ2-3 TRBV7-3 TGTGCCAGCAGCTCCGTACAGGAGAGCACAGATACGCAGTATTTT CASSSVQESTDTQYF
- - TRBJ2-7 TRBV21-1 TGTGCCAGCAGCAAACACTTGGACAGGGGGTACTACGAGCAGTACTTC CASSKHLDRGYYEQYF
TRBD2 - TRBJ2-1 TRBV6-6 TGTGCCAGCAGTCTGACAATGGGACTAGCGGGGAATGAGCAGTTCTTC CASSLTMGLAGNEQFF
TRBD2 - TRBJ2-7 TRBV15 TGTGCCACTTCCGGACTAGCGGGGAGATCCTACGAGCAGTACTTC CATSGLAGRSYEQYF